This T cell receptor beta chain was retrieved from a study of follicular helper T cells after annual influenza vaccination. Documented time point: 2013-2014 season, 7 days after vaccination. This clone was seen a few times. Germline V lookup: CDR1 SEHNR, CDR2 FQNEAQ (reference sequence). The CDR3 is 15 residues long. The ends lost 5 bases at V and 8 bases at J; junction bases unmatched: 8. The protocol was immunoSEQ multiplex PCR, while the TCRdb copy is restricted to in-frame clones and leaves out a portion. Counted here are roughly 9,000 clones, 83% occurring once; the ten biggest clones make up over 2.5%.

This TCR came from an adult who received the influenza vaccine. The sequences come from CXCR5+ CD38- circulating T follicular helper cells from blood, collected 7 days after influenza vaccination. Subset described: circulating Tfh, non-naive CD4+CXCR5+PD-1+ (ICOS+CD38+ or ICOS-CD38-). The rearrangement joins TRBV7-9 to TRBJ1-4; 10 bases are shared with TRBD1. CDR3 in amino acids: CASSQGQGDGEKLFF. The CDR3, as DNA: TGTGCCAGCAGCCAAGGACAGGGGGATGGAGAAAAACTGTTTTTT.